This TCR beta chain was sequenced during a study of CD8+ T cells in alopecia areata. Trimming shortened V by 1 base and J by 3 bases, and 11 bases separated the two germline ends. The CDR3 is 14 residues long. Per germline, CDR1 GTSNPN and CDR2 SVGIG (reference sequence). This clone was found once. Reverse transcription of extracted RNA yielded cDNA, which provided the sequencing template. Sequencing used immunoSEQ multiplex PCR; TCRdb keeps in-frame clones, though not all of them. Seen here are 150,000 to 200,000 clones, more than 55% observed once, and the top ten hold 3% to 3.5%. Treatment given: oral pan-JAK inhibitor, 5-10 mg twice daily.

This receptor was taken from a human donor with alopecia areata. Material: CD4+ T cells sorted from blood, obtained at week 4, from a patient treated with tofacitinib. V usage is TRBV30 and J usage is TRBJ2-3; D remains unclear. CDR3: CAWSAPARTDTQYF. The CDR3 DNA reads TGTGCCTGGAGTGCACCCGCCAGAACAGATACGCAGTATTTT.